Included here is one TCR beta chain sequence, with context. The antigen remains unidentified. The data stem from a study of CD8+ T cells in alopecia areata. Study outcomes and limitations: Tissue-resident alphabeta T cells belonging to normal skin likewise get sequenced within scalp specimens. In scalp and blood during tofacitinib, many expanded lesional clones persisted. Clonality exceeded that of normal scalp in lesional scalp, most notably in alopecia totalis/universalis.

cDNA prepared by RNA extraction and subsequent reverse transcription served as the template for sequencing. Method: immunoSEQ multiplex PCR; TCRdb's copy keeps in-frame clones and lacks some. Of more than 150,000 clones detected, roughly three fifths appear once; the ten largest clones hold approximately 3.3%. Trimming left V 4 bases short and J 0 bases short, with 12 bases between. The CDR3 has 15 amino acids. Looked up from germline, CDR1 is MGHRA and CDR2 is YSYEKL. Treatment noted: oral pan-JAK inhibitor, 5-10 mg twice daily. Those with alopecia areata gave lesional scalp punch biopsies and peripheral blood.

The TCR originated in a human donor with alopecia areata. Sequenced here: CD4+ T cells sorted from blood, sampled at week 4, from a patient treated with tofacitinib. This chain joins TRBV4-1 and TRBJ1-2; D is ambiguous. The CDR3 coding sequence is TGCGCCAGCAGCCTAGGGCAGGTTACTAACTATGGCTACACCTTC. Protein sequence: CASSLGQVTNYGYTF.